This T cell receptor beta chain comes out of a study of identical twins. Healthy Caucasian individuals made up all the donors. The CDR3 consists of 13 residues. From germline, CDR1 is SGHRS and CDR2 YFSETQ. Worth noting for this clonotype: Germline is not matched at one junction end, which may reflect a read error.

Unique molecular identifiers were in the cDNA, with template-switch universal primer binding. In TCRdb, the 5' RACE reads were re-called with MiXCR into one record per CDR3 protein. The top ten hold around 8.3% of the sample, which has roughly 250,000 distinct CDR3 sequences, about 14% seen once. This TCR was sampled from a woman younger than 35 in good health. The sample taken for sequencing was memory (CD45RO+) T cells sorted from blood. The chain joins TRBV5-1 to TRBJ2-5, with a possible D match to TRBD2 (6 bases). Here the CDR3 DNA reads TGCGCCAGCAGCTTTGGCGGGGCAGAGACCCAGCACTTC. Translation gives CASSFGGAETQHF.